These T cell receptor beta chains were read from a single sample in a study of identical twins. TCRdb recomputed calls from the 5' RACE reads with MiXCR, one row per CDR3 protein. The table records roughly 260,000 distinct CDR3 sequences, 7.5% of them present only once. These same records also appear under a second study, on yellow fever vaccine responses in identical twins.

Sequencing was done on a sample of CD8+ T cells sorted from blood. Receptors were obtained from a woman in her late teens or twenties in good health. CDR3s include the opening cysteine and the closing phenylalanine or tryptophan. A D gene is named only where the DNA matches it firmly. Part of the rows lack a size; the others show once, few, many or a class for expanded clones.

clone_size d_call j_call v_call cdr3_aa cdr3_nt
many TRBD1 TRBJ1-1 TRBV6-1 CASSTGGGTEAFF TGTGCCAGCAGTACAGGGGGCGGCACTGAAGCTTTCTTT
few NA TRBJ2-5 TRBV7-9 CASSLGFGDAGETQYF TGTGCCAGCAGCTTAGGATTTGGGGACGCAGGGGAGACCCAGTACTTC
few NA TRBJ2-1 TRBV10-3 CAISETGTQYNEQFF TGTGCCATCAGTGAGACGGGGACCCAATACAATGAGCAGTTCTTC
many NA TRBJ1-1 TRBV20-1 CSAREGGRNTEAFF TGCAGTGCTAGAGAGGGGGGGAGGAACACTGAAGCTTTCTTT
NA TRBD2 TRBJ2-1 TRBV20-1 CSARDLGLAGEDEQFF TGCAGTGCTAGAGATTTGGGACTAGCGGGGGAGGATGAGCAGTTCTTC
many NA TRBJ2-7 TRBV4-1 CASSQETPGTYEQYF TGCGCCAGCAGCCAAGAGACGCCGGGGACCTACGAGCAGTACTTC
few TRBD2 TRBJ2-7 TRBV6-1 CASSVSGESYEQYF TGTGCCAGCAGTGTTAGCGGGGAATCCTACGAGCAGTACTTC
few TRBD2 TRBJ2-3 TRBV5-1 CASSSPPSGRAVTDTQYF TGCGCCAGCAGCTCACCTCCTAGCGGGAGGGCCGTAACAGATACGCAGTATTTT
many TRBD2 TRBJ2-3 TRBV15 CATSPTSGGSDTQYF TGTGCCACCAGCCCTACTAGCGGGGGCTCAGATACGCAGTATTTT
many NA TRBJ1-1 TRBV4-1 CASSPDKDKAFF TGCGCCAGCAGCCCGGACAAGGATAAAGCTTTCTTT
few TRBD2 TRBJ2-5 TRBV28 CASSSRRGVSWTQYF TGTGCCAGCAGTTCCCGGCGGGGGGTGTCATGGACCCAGTACTTC
many NA TRBJ2-2 TRBV5-1 CASSLQEKQPNTGELFF TGCGCCAGCAGCTTGCAGGAAAAACAACCCAACACCGGGGAGCTGTTTTTT
few NA TRBJ2-1 TRBV12-3/TRBV12-4 CASSLEGGSYNEQFF TGTGCCAGCAGTTTAGAGGGGGGCTCCTACAATGAGCAGTTCTTC
NA NA TRBJ1-5 TRBV28 CASSFPTHGSNQPQHF TGTGCCAGCAGTTTCCCGACACACGGCAGCAATCAGCCCCAGCATTTT
many TRBD1 TRBJ1-2 TRBV29-1 CSVDRDSEGSGYTF TGCAGCGTTGACCGGGACAGCGAGGGTAGTGGCTACACCTTC
many NA TRBJ2-6 TRBV2 CASRGARVGANVLTF TGTGCCAGCAGAGGGGCACGGGTGGGGGCCAACGTCCTGACTTTC